The clone carrying this T cell receptor beta chain was seen a handful of times. The data belong to a study of identical twins. The CDR3 runs 12 residues. Trimming left V 6 bases short and J 4 bases short, with 8 bases between. TCRdb called the 5' RACE reads again in MiXCR, with one record for every CDR3 protein. The profile covers about 470,000 distinct CDR3 sequences, with approximately 25% appearing a single time and 2.5% to 3.5% taken by the ten largest. This sample was shared with a second study, whose subject was T cells expressing NK-cell markers.

The TCR originated in a woman between 18 and 30 years old in good health. J is TRBJ2-3 and V is TRBV12-3 or TRBV12-4; the D is unclear. Sample: CD4+ T cells sorted from blood. CDR3 protein: CASRGWADTQYF. CDR3 nucleotide sequence: TGTGCCAGCAGGGGGTGGGCAGATACGCAGTATTTT.